This T cell receptor (beta chain) appears in the sequencing data of a study of identical twins. This clonotype has only a few counts. No antigen is known for it. Each donor was a healthy Caucasian. Findings of the study overall: The abundant beta clonotypes from cord blood had fewer insertions, and memory repertoires had none of this. Partly confounded zero-insertion analyses could result from invariant MAIT and iNKT cells.

Template switching supplied a universal primer site; unique molecular identifiers were carried on the cDNA. TCRdb reanalysed the 5' RACE reads using MiXCR and keeps one entry per CDR3 protein. The sample records 1.5 million to 2 million distinct CDR3 sequences, roughly a third being singletons. In germline, CDR1 is MNHNS, CDR2 SASEGT. The CDR3 covers 14 residues. J was trimmed by 5 bases and V by 3 bases; bases with no gene match: 4. This receptor was identified in a newborn girl in good health. Source material: cord blood. The rearrangement uses TRBV6-1 and TRBJ1-2, with 9 bases lining up with TRBD1. The DNA for the CDR3 is TGTGCCAGCAGTGAGACCGGGACAGGGTATGGCTACACCTTC. Encoded protein: CASSETGTGYGYTF.